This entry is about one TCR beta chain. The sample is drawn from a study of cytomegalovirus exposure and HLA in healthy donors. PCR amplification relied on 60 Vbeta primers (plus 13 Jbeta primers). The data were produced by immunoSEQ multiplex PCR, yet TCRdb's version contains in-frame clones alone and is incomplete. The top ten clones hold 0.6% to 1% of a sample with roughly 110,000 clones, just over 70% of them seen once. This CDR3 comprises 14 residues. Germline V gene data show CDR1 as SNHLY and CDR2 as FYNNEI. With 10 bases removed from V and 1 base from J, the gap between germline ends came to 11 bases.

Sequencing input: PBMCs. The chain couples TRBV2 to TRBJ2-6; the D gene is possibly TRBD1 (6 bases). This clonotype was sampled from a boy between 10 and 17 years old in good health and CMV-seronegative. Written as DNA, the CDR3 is TGTGCCACCTCACAGGGATCTGGGGCCAACGTCCTGACTTTC. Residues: CATSQGSGANVLTF.